Below, 28 T cell receptor beta chains from the same sample are listed, as sequenced in a study of identical twins. TCRdb reanalysed the 5' RACE reads using MiXCR and keeps one entry per CDR3 protein. The profile covers 1.5 million to 2 million distinct CDR3 sequences, with around a third appearing a single time and about 0.27% taken by the ten largest. The source material was cord blood. The receptors derive from a newborn girl in good health.

This clonotype came up once. A much larger clonotype is one base distant, so this may be a read error. The rearrangement joins TRBV5-1 to TRBJ2-7; D may be TRBD1 (5 bases). Trimming took 1 base from V and 7 from J, leaving 12 bases between them. Looked up from germline, CDR1 is SGHRS and CDR2 is YFSETQ. The CDR3 consists of 13 residues. The CDR3 sequence is CASSLYRYNEQYF. CDR3 nucleotide sequence: TGCGCCAGCAGCTTGTACAGGTACAATGAGCAGTACTTC.

This chain joins TRBV7-8 and TRBJ2-5; D is possibly TRBD2 (6 bases). The J call is uncertain, as TRBJ2-7 better fits the DNA end. Germline V gives CDR1 SGHVS, CDR2 FQNEAQ. CDR3 length equals 15 residues. The CDR3: CASSFTGVAWHEQYF. Here the CDR3 DNA reads TGTGCCAGCAGCTTTACGGGGGTGGCTTGGCACGAGCAGTACTTC.

This chain links TRBV20-1 with TRBJ1-2; TRBD1 aligns across 7 bases. V was clipped by 6 bases and J by 4 bases; unmatched bases: 8. CDR1 DFQATT and CDR2 SNEGSKA come from the germline V gene (reference sequence). The CDR3 runs to 13 residues. The CDR3 DNA reads TGCAGTGCATCGCCGGGACAGAGCTATGGCTACACCTTC. It yields the protein CSASPGQSYGYTF.

The chain couples TRBV20-1 to TRBJ2-1, with TRBD1 matching over 8 bases. Germline trimming cut 3 bases from V and 8 bases from J; bases unmatched to any gene: 12. Germline-derived CDR1 and CDR2 are DFQATT and SNEGSKA (reference sequence). The CDR3 is 15 residues long. The CDR3 DNA is TGCAGTGCTAGGGCAAGGACAGGGAGAAGAGATGAGCAGTTCTTC. Protein product: CSARARTGRRDEQFF.

The gene calls are TRBV20-1 and TRBJ2-1; TRBD2 is a possible D gene (6 bases). Germline-derived CDR1 and CDR2 are DFQATT and SNEGSKA (reference sequence). The CDR3 is made up of 14 amino acids. Trimming pared 5 bases from V and 3 bases from J, leaving 14 bases between. The CDR3 DNA sequence: TGCAGTGCTCGCTCCGGGACTGACTACAATGAGCAGTTCTTC. Protein: CSARSGTDYNEQFF.

The rearrangement uses TRBV10-2 and TRBJ2-1; D gene ambiguous. Germline V gene lookup returns CDR1 WSHSY and CDR2 SAAADI. Trimming pared 2 bases from V and 8 bases from J, leaving 16 bases between. The CDR3 runs to 15 residues. In DNA form, the CDR3 reads TGCGCCAGCAGTGAGCCAGGACGCGCCCAGCATGAGCAGTTCTTC. Amino acid sequence: CASSEPGRAQHEQFF.

This clonotype turned up a few times. The rearrangement links TRBV28 to TRBJ2-2; perhaps TRBD1 as D (5 bases). Germline V gene data show CDR1 as MDHEN and CDR2 as SYDVKM. This CDR3 has 14 residues. V lost 6 bases and J lost 3, with 11 bases in between. CDR3 in amino acids: CASRKKGYTGELFF. CDR3 nucleotides: TGTGCCAGCAGAAAAAAGGGGTACACCGGGGAGCTGTTTTTT.

This rearrangement joins TRBV13 to TRBJ2-5; D might be TRBD1 (5 bases). Germline-derived CDR1 and CDR2 are PRHDT and FYEKMQ (reference sequence). This CDR3 spans 15 amino acids. The V end lost 3 bases, the J end lost 11 bases, and 22 bases lay between the germline ends. The CDR3 spells CASSFDSNSYNEQYF. CDR3 coding DNA: TGTGCCAGCAGCTTTGACAGCAACTCCTACAATGAGCAGTACTTC.

The rearrangement uses TRBV2 and TRBJ2-7; D may be TRBD1 (6 bases). Trimming took off 7 bases at V and 1 base at J, with 14 bases between the two ends. CDR1 is SNHLY and CDR2 is FYNNEI in the germline V gene. The CDR3 has 14 amino acids. CDR3 DNA sequence: TGTGCCAGCATACGGGACACCCCATCCTACGAGCAGTACTTC. It translates to CASIRDTPSYEQYF.

The rearrangement uses TRBV9 and TRBJ2-5; 8 bases are shared with TRBD1. The tail of the sequence fits TRBJ2-7 better, so the J call may be wrong. This CDR3 comprises 14 residues. The germline V gene has CDR1 SGDLS and CDR2 YYNGEE. As DNA, the CDR3 is TGTGCCAGCAGCGTAGCGGACAGGGTCGACGAGCAGTACTTC. This gives the protein CASSVADRVDEQYF.

This clonotype was found a few times. This chain connects TRBV6-6 to TRBJ1-1; the D is unclear. Germline CDR1 MNHNY, CDR2 SVGAGI (reference sequence). There are 13 residues in the CDR3. Trimming took off 0 bases at V and 6 bases at J, with 8 bases between the two ends. CDR3 loop: CASSYSEFSEAFF. The CDR3 DNA is TGTGCCAGCAGTTACTCGGAGTTCTCTGAAGCTTTCTTT.

The V gene is TRBV21-1, the J gene TRBJ2-5; the DNA was not used to check the table's D call, TRBD2. TRBV21-1 is termed a pseudogene. The CDR3 covers 17 residues. The DNA of the CDR3 is TGTGCCAGCAGCAAAGAGGTAGCGGGAGGCCTCACCAATGAGCAGTACTTC. It translates to CASSKEVAGGLTNEQYF.

V and J are TRBV28 and TRBJ2-7; 11 nucleotides agree with TRBD2. Germline V gene data show CDR1 as MDHEN and CDR2 as SYDVKM. V trimming: 3 bases; J trimming: 1 base; junction bases outside the gene matches: 8. This CDR3 is built from 17 residues. The CDR3 region is CASSLFSGTSGSYEQYF. For the CDR3, the DNA is TGTGCCAGCAGTTTGTTTTCCGGGACTAGCGGTTCCTACGAGCAGTACTTC.

The rearrangement joins TRBV29-1 to TRBJ2-3, with D possibly called TRBD1 or TRBD2 (5 bases each). This CDR3 comprises 15 residues. V gave up 6 bases and J gave up 5 bases, with 21 bases separating them. From germline, CDR1 is SQVTM and CDR2 ANQGSEA. The CDR3 nucleotides read TGCAGCGTGCTTTTTTCGGGACCAGACGGAGATACGCAGTATTTT. Its translation is CSVLFSGPDGDTQYF.

This clonotype was seen more than once but under ten times. This chain connects TRBV27 to TRBJ1-4, with 8 bases fitting TRBD1. The CDR3 runs to 14 residues. Germline-derived CDR1 and CDR2 are MNHEY and SMNVEV (reference sequence). Unmatched junction bases numbered 4, after V lost 2 bases and J lost 8 bases. The CDR3 spells CASSLRHRGEKLFF. Written as DNA, the CDR3 is TGTGCCAGCAGTTTAAGGCACAGGGGGGAAAAACTGTTTTTT.

This clonotype was found a few times. V and J are TRBV20-1 and TRBJ1-5; tentative D call: TRBD1 (6 bases). V was clipped by 1 base and J by 5 bases, with 15 bases between them. The CDR3 spans 15 residues. The germline V gene encodes CDR1 DFQATT and CDR2 SNEGSKA (reference sequence). CDR3 in amino acids: CSARANRGFDQPQHF. CDR3 DNA: TGCAGTGCTAGAGCGAATAGGGGGTTCGATCAGCCCCAGCATTTT.

Concerning this clonotype itself: This may be a read error, as it is one base from a much larger clone. V is TRBV10-3 and J is TRBJ1-2, with a tentative D call TRBD1 (5 bases). The V and J ends lost 2 bases and 3 bases respectively, with 13 bases between them. CDR1 is ENHRY, CDR2 SYGVKD, per germline. This CDR3 contains 15 residues. CDR3 sequence (DNA): TGTGCCATCAGTGAGGCGACAGTACGGTACTATGGCTACACCTTC. Its translation: CAISEATVRYYGYTF.

This clonotype has a handful of counts. V gene TRBV10-1 combines with J gene TRBJ2-5; D is undetermined. Trimming removed 2 bases at V and 11 bases at J, with 12 bases between. The CDR3 is made up of 12 amino acids. Germline values: CDR1 WNHNN, CDR2 SYGVQD (reference sequence). CDR3 nucleotides: TGCGCCAGCAGTGAGGCCAGGCATGAGCAGTACTTC. It yields the protein CASSEARHEQYF.

In its sample, this clonotype was seen a few times. V usage is TRBV6-5 and J usage is TRBJ2-3; TRBD2 is a possible D gene (6 bases). This CDR3 contains 12 residues. The germline CDR1 and CDR2 sequences are MNHEY and SVGAGI. Deletions cut 10 bases from V and 4 bases from J, with 12 bases between. For the CDR3, the DNA is TGTGCCACCGCGGGAAGCGCAGATACGCAGTATTTT. It specifies CATAGSADTQYF.

This sequence joins TRBV12-3 or TRBV12-4 and TRBJ2-5; no reliable D call. The V gene lost 4 bases and the J gene lost 1 base, with 7 bases spanning the gap. The CDR3 runs 13 residues. This CDR3 reads CASSSYRQETQYF. Here the CDR3 DNA reads TGTGCCAGCAGTTCCTACCGCCAAGAGACCCAGTACTTC.

Only a few counts were recorded for this clonotype. The chain links TRBV7-7 to TRBJ2-2, with D unclear. V dropped 3 bases and J dropped 3 bases, with 8 bases sitting between them. The germline V gene encodes CDR1 SSHAT and CDR2 FNYEAQ (reference sequence). This CDR3 spans 14 amino acids. The CDR3 sequence is CASSFTRDTGELFF. CDR3 DNA sequence: TGTGCCAGCAGCTTTACAAGGGACACCGGGGAGCTGTTTTTT.

This rearrangement joins TRBV20-1 to TRBJ2-3, with D hard to call. CDR3 length: 13 amino acids. Germline V gene data show CDR1 as DFQATT and CDR2 as SNEGSKA (reference sequence). The germline V and J ends were trimmed by 3 bases and 5 bases, with 12 bases remaining between them. CDR3 in DNA: TGCAGTGCTAGGGGGTTAGCCGTAGATACGCAGTATTTT. This sequence encodes CSARGLAVDTQYF.

The chain employs TRBV30 and TRBJ1-2, with 8 bases identical to TRBD1. The ends lost 7 bases at V and 6 bases at J; junction bases unmatched: 19. The CDR3 sequence is 16 residues long. CDR1 and CDR2 (germline): GTSNPN, SVGIG (reference sequence). The CDR3 DNA follows: TGTGCCTCTCACTACCCTCCACACACAGGGGGAGATGGCTACACCTTC. The encoded protein is CASHYPPHTGGDGYTF.

This clonotype came up a few times. This chain connects TRBV5-1 to TRBJ2-3; 15 bases fit TRBD2. CDR1 is SGHRS, CDR2 YFSETQ, per germline. Trimming removed 3 bases from V and 2 bases from J; junction bases left unmatched: 4. The CDR3 is 17 amino acids. The CDR3 DNA is TGCGCCAGCAGCTCCGGGACTAGCGGGGGGAACACAGATACGCAGTATTTT. Its translation: CASSSGTSGGNTDTQYF.

The sample holds a few counts of this clonotype. The chain couples TRBV2 to TRBJ2-2; 7 nucleotides align to TRBD1. In germline, CDR1 is SNHLY, CDR2 FYNNEI. This CDR3 is built from 15 residues. J was trimmed by 1 base and V by 5 bases; bases with no gene match: 4. CDR3: CASSRQGGNTGELFF. CDR3 DNA sequence: TGTGCCAGCAGTCGACAGGGCGGGAACACCGGGGAGCTGTTTTTT. Based on the CDR3 plus reference TRBV2 and TRBJ2-2, the full variable domain is EPEVTQTPSHQVTQMGQEVILRCVPISNHLYFYWYRQILGQKVEFLVSFYNNEISEKSEIFDDQFSVERPDGSNFTLKIRSTKLEDSAMYFCASSRQGGNTGELFFGEGSRLTVL.

This sequence joins TRBV20-1 and TRBJ2-3; TRBD2 matches 9 bases. The CDR3 runs to 15 residues. Unmatched junction bases numbered 5, after V lost 2 bases and J lost 2 bases. Germline-derived CDR1 and CDR2 are DFQATT and SNEGSKA (reference sequence). Here the CDR3 reads CSARMPSGNTDTQYF. In nucleotides, the CDR3 is TGCAGTGCTAGAATGCCTAGCGGGAACACAGATACGCAGTATTTT.

In this sample, this clonotype turned up a few times. The genes are TRBV3-1 and TRBJ1-2; D gene unclear. CDR1 and CDR2 from the germline V gene are LGHDT and YNNKEL (reference sequence). This CDR3 is 14 amino acids long. The V and J ends lost 6 bases and 8 bases respectively, with 19 bases between them. The CDR3: CASSPSDRVRGYTF. The CDR3 region has the DNA TGTGCCAGCAGTCCCAGTGACCGTGTGCGGGGCTACACCTTC.

The chain combines TRBV12-3 or TRBV12-4 with TRBJ2-5; D might be TRBD1 or TRBD2, each matching 7 bases. The CDR3 contains 16 residues. Trimming took off 6 bases at V and 2 bases at J, with 19 bases between the two ends. CDR3 residues: CASRRGGQTLQETQYF. CDR3 nucleotide sequence: TGTGCCAGCAGAAGGGGGGGACAGACTTTACAAGAGACCCAGTACTTC.